The entry below gives a single T cell receptor (beta chain) sequence along with its context. The data stem from a study of blood T cell repertoires in COVID-19. Whole-study context: T cells, B-cell-depleted T cells, or PBMCs supplied cDNA or gDNA.

Under the authors' procedure: Estimation of nucleated cell counts relied on the amplification of reference gene primers. Profiling relied on immunoSEQ multiplex PCR, and the TCRdb table lists in-frame clones only, not all of them. V and J calls plus clone size are reproduced from that table; the DNA served to infer D and trimming. The data contain around 56,000 clones, under 90% of them singletons. Germline loops: CDR1 LGHDT, CDR2 YNNKEL (reference sequence). The CDR3 totals 14 residues. V dropped 3 bases and J dropped 4 bases, with 12 bases sitting between them. The V gene is TRBV3-1 (or the pseudogene TRBV3-2), the J gene TRBJ1-2, with no clear D. Sequencing used peripheral blood. This receptor was obtained from a woman older than 75 with active or convalescent COVID-19. CDR3 DNA: TGTGCCAGCAGCCACCGGGATTGGGCCTATGGCTACACCTTC. Its protein is CASSHRDWAYGYTF.